Listed below are T cell receptor beta chains from one sample, sequenced in a study of CD8 T cells in ankylosing spondylitis. Each CDR3 protein is one row after TCRdb ran MiXCR on the 5' RACE reads. Here the sample spans approximately 110,000 distinct CDR3 sequences, under 30% being singletons. Sequenced sample: synovial fluid, either unsorted or a sorted T cell fraction (not recorded which). All receptors come from a male donor with ankylosing spondylitis. CDR3s include the opening cysteine and the closing phenylalanine or tryptophan. Each record gives: V gene, J gene, clone size, D gene, CDR3 length, CDR3 DNA, CDR3 protein. A D gene is named only where the DNA matches it firmly. Size values are once, few and many counts, or a class for expanded clones, and some rows have none.

TRBV5-1	TRBJ1-5	many	TRBD1	13	TGCGCCAGCAGCTTTCAAGGACAGGGGTCCCAGCATTTT	CASSFQGQGSQHF
TRBV7-2	TRBJ1-2	-	-	14	TGTGCCAGCAGCTTAGCGGAGGGTTACTATGGCTACACCTTC	CASSLAEGYYGYTF
TRBV7-7	TRBJ2-5	few	-	13	TGTGCCAGCAGCCAGGACCGAACGGAGACCCAGTACTTC	CASSQDRTETQYF
TRBV4-2	TRBJ2-3	-	-	15	TGTGCCAGCAGCCGCGAAAGGGCAGGGGCTGATACGCAGTATTTT	CASSRERAGADTQYF
TRBV5-6	TRBJ2-1	few	TRBD2	16	TGTGCCAGCAGCTTGCCCGGACTAGCGGGAGGGAACGAGCAGTTCTTC	CASSLPGLAGGNEQFF
TRBV11-2	TRBJ2-3	many	-	13	TGTGCCAGCAGCTTAGATCGATTACATACGCAGTATTTT	CASSLDRLHTQYF
TRBV5-4	TRBJ2-1	many	TRBD2	15	TGTGCCAGCAGAGCAGGAGCTAGCGGAGGCAATGAGCAGTTCTTC	CASRAGASGGNEQFF
TRBV5-5	TRBJ1-4	few	-	15	TGTGCCAGCAGCCCCTTTCTGGCAGTTAATGAAAAACTGTTTTTT	CASSPFLAVNEKLFF
TRBV29-1	TRBJ2-1	many	TRBD1	13	TGCAGCGGCGCCCGGACAGGGAGCAATGAGCAGTTCTTC	CSGARTGSNEQFF
TRBV4-2	TRBJ2-3	-	-	15	TGTGCCAGCAGCCAAGAGCTAGTTGTTACAGATACGCAGTATTTT	CASSQELVVTDTQYF
TRBV27	TRBJ2-7	-	-	13	TGTGCCAGCAGTGAGGACACTACCTACGAGCAGTACTTC	CASSEDTTYEQYF
TRBV6-1	TRBJ2-1	few	-	16	TGTGCCAGCAGTGAATTCGGACTATCGGATGACAATGAGCAGTTCTTC	CASSEFGLSDDNEQFF
TRBV20-1	TRBJ2-3	few	TRBD2	17	TGCAGTGTTGAACCGGGACTAGCGGGAGGAGTGGTAGATACGCAGTATTTT	CSVEPGLAGGVVDTQYF
TRBV7-8	TRBJ2-5	-	TRBD2	16	TGTGCCAGCAGCTATCAGGGACTAGGAGCCCAAGAGACCCAGTACTTC	CASSYQGLGAQETQYF
TRBV12-3/TRBV12-4	TRBJ1-1	few	-	14	TGTGCCAGCACCCTCCAGGGGCTAATTACTGAAGCTTTCTTT	CASTLQGLITEAFF
TRBV9	TRBJ2-1	few	-	13	TGTGCCAGCAGCGTAGCGCGGTACAATGAGCAGTTCTTC	CASSVARYNEQFF
TRBV10-3	TRBJ2-2	-	TRBD2	15	TGTGCCTCCCGAAATAGCGGGAGTAACACCGGGGAGCTGTTTTTT	CASRNSGSNTGELFF
TRBV3-1	TRBJ2-3	-	TRBD2	19	TGTGCCAGCAGCCAAGATCCGGGTGGAACTAGCGGGAGCCCAGATACGCAGTATTTT	CASSQDPGGTSGSPDTQYF
TRBV7-2	TRBJ1-3	-	-	16	TGTGCCAGCAGCTTTTTTCGGAGGGCTGGGAGAAACACCATATATTTT	CASSFFRRAGRNTIYF
TRBV3-1	TRBJ2-1	few	-	12	TGTGCCAGCAGCCTCGGTCCAACTGGGCGGTTCTTC	CASSLGPTGRFF
TRBV29-1	TRBJ2-3	few	TRBD1	16	TGCAGCGTTGAAGAACTTGAGGGGACAGACACAGATACGCAGTATTTT	CSVEELEGTDTDTQYF
TRBV11-2	TRBJ1-1	-	-	17	TGTGCCAGCAGGCTCACGGGTGGGGCAGGGATGAACACTGAAGCTTTCTTT	CASRLTGGAGMNTEAFF
TRBV2	TRBJ2-3	-	-	16	TGTGCCAGCAGTGTTCCTAGCAGGGGGGGGCCAGATACGCAGTATTTT	CASSVPSRGGPDTQYF
TRBV7-9	TRBJ1-1	-	-	14	TGTGCCAGCAGCTTAGCTTCAGTGAACACTGAAGCTTTCTTT	CASSLASVNTEAFF
TRBV5-1	TRBJ1-2	many	-	12	TGCGCCAGCAGCGGACAGTTGGGGAGCTACACCTTC	CASSGQLGSYTF
TRBV6-1	TRBJ1-6	-	-	13	TGTGCCAGCGGGATAAACTATAATTCACCCCTCCACTTT	CASGINYNSPLHF
TRBV5-6	TRBJ2-7	-	TRBD2	15	TGTGCCAGCAGCTTGGTGACTAGCGGGAGCCGCGAGCAGTACTTC	CASSLVTSGSREQYF
TRBV11-2	TRBJ2-7	many	-	14	TGTGCCAGCAGCTACGGGACTGGGCTCTACGAGCAGTACTTC	CASSYGTGLYEQYF
TRBV4-1	TRBJ2-3	few	-	14	TGCGCCAGCAGCCAAGGGGCTTCGAGAGATACGCAGTATTTT	CASSQGASRDTQYF
TRBV12-3/TRBV12-4	TRBJ2-1	few	-	11	TGTGCCAGCACTAGCGAGAATGAGCAGTTCTTC	CASTSENEQFF
TRBV5-1	TRBJ2-4	-	TRBD1	16	TGCGCCAGCAGCTCGAATCCGGACAGGGTAGTAAACATTCAGTACTTC	CASSSNPDRVVNIQYF
TRBV20-1	TRBJ2-1	few	TRBD2	16	TGCAGTGCTAGTGGGACTAGCGGGAGTGATGCAGATGAGCAGTTCTTC	CSASGTSGSDADEQFF
TRBV3-1	TRBJ2-5	many	-	14	TGTGCCAGCAGCCAAGTAAGGGGGAAAGAGACCCAGTACTTC	CASSQVRGKETQYF
TRBV12-3/TRBV12-4	TRBJ2-1	many	TRBD2	14	TGTGCCAGCAGTGGACTAGCGGGCGGAAATGAGCAGTTCTTC	CASSGLAGGNEQFF
TRBV12-3/TRBV12-4	TRBJ2-1	few	TRBD2	18	TGTGCCAGCAGTTTAGTGTCGACCGGGAGCGGGAGAGCAAATGAGCAGTTCTTC	CASSLVSTGSGRANEQFF
TRBV18	TRBJ1-1	-	-	12	TGTGCCAGCACCAACAGGCCCACTGAAGCTTTCTTT	CASTNRPTEAFF
TRBV5-1	TRBJ1-3	few	TRBD1	17	TGCGCCAGCAGCTTGTTTCCGGGACAGGGCACAGGAAACACCATATATTTT	CASSLFPGQGTGNTIYF
TRBV11-2	TRBJ2-4	few	-	12	TGTGCCAGCAGCTTTTGGGGGGACATTCAGTACTTC	CASSFWGDIQYF
TRBV7-9	TRBJ2-3	many	TRBD2	16	TGTGCCAGCAGCCCCCGGGGAGGGCCCAGCACAGATACGCAGTATTTT	CASSPRGGPSTDTQYF
TRBV7-9	TRBJ2-2	-	TRBD1	15	TGTGCCAGCAGCTTGGGACAGGGATACGCCGGGGAGCTGTTTTTT	CASSLGQGYAGELFF
TRBV5-1	TRBJ2-7	-	TRBD1	15	TGCGCCAGCAGCAACGGGACAGGGAGGACTTACGAGCAGTACTTC	CASSNGTGRTYEQYF